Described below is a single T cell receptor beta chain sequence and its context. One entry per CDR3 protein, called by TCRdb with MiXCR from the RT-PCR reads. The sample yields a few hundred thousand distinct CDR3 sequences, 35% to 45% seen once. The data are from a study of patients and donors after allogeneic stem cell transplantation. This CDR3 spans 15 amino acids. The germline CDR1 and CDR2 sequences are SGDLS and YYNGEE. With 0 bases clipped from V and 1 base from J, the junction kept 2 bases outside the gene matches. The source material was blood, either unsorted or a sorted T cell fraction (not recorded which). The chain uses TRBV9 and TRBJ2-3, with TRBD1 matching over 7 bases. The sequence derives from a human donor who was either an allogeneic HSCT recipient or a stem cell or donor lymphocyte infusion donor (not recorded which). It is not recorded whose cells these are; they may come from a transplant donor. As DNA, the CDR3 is TGTGCCAGCAGCGTAGTAACAGGGGGCACAGATACGCAGTATTTT. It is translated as CASSVVTGGTDTQYF.